What follows describes a single TCR beta chain. Its antigen remains unknown. Clones were read by immunoSEQ multiplex PCR, and TCRdb kept only the in-frame ones, dropping some. The sample includes about 89,000 clones, approximately 86% seen only once; the top ten take 1.5% to 2%. Trimming removed 5 bases from V and 4 bases from J; junction bases left unmatched: 8. Germline loops: CDR1 SGHTA, CDR2 FQGNSA. The CDR3 spans 15 residues. These data come from a study of T cell repertoires and HLA-DP antigens. Overall study context: One stimulator alloantigen differed from self by one groove amino acid; the other by ten.

General observations from the study: Previously undetected clones averaged approximately 34% and 48% against the two alleles respectively.

The clonotype was recovered from a man in his forties or fifties in good health and CMV-seronegative. Material: CD4+ T cells from PBMCs. V gene TRBV7-2 combines with J gene TRBJ1-1; TRBD1 matches 9 bases. The CDR3 sequence is CASSRRRTGATEAFF. The CDR3 coding sequence is TGTGCCAGCAGCCGCAGAAGGACAGGGGCCACTGAAGCTTTCTTT. Drawing the rest from reference TRBV7-2 and TRBJ1-1, the complete variable domain is GAGVSQSPSNKVTEKGKDVELRCDPISGHTALYWYRQSLGQGLEFLIYFQGNSAPDKSGLPSDRFSAERTGGSVSTLTIQRTQQEDSAVYLCASSRRRTGATEAFFGQGTRLTVV.